This entry lists 18 T cell receptor beta chains sequenced from one sample in a study of blood T cell repertoires in COVID-19. Only in-frame clones appear in the TCRdb table, and some are missing; sequencing was by immunoSEQ multiplex PCR. Of around 310,000 clones detected, approximately 92% appear once; the ten largest clones hold approximately 6.8%. Sample: peripheral blood. Receptor source: a woman in her 30s with COVID-19, enrolled during active disease.

The chain carries TRBV15 and TRBJ1-4, with D perhaps TRBD1 (5 bases). This CDR3 is built from 14 residues. CDR1 and CDR2 (germline): LNHNV, YYDKDF (reference sequence). Trimming removed 6 bases from V and 8 bases from J, with 16 bases in between. The chain's CDR3 is CATSDGGGYEKLFF. The CDR3, as DNA: TGTGCCACCAGTGACGGGGGTGGTTACGAAAAACTGTTTTTT.

This chain uses TRBV6-5 with TRBJ1-2, with D possibly matching TRBD1 (5 bases). The CDR3 sequence is 12 residues long. Germline CDR1 is MNHEY and CDR2 is SVGAGI. V gave up 2 bases and J gave up 8 bases, with 9 bases separating them. The CDR3 DNA follows: TGTGCCAGCAGTTACAGGGGTAAAGGCTACACCTTC. It is translated as CASSYRGKGYTF.

V usage is TRBV10-3 and J usage is TRBJ1-1; 10 bases map to TRBD1. Germline values: CDR1 ENHRY, CDR2 SYGVKD. The CDR3 spans 15 residues. V dropped 5 bases and J dropped 4; count of bases not matched to a gene: 7. The CDR3 spells CAISSRDRGITEAFF. The CDR3 nucleotides read TGTGCCATCAGTTCCCGGGACAGGGGAATCACTGAAGCTTTCTTT.

J is TRBJ2-5 and V is TRBV20-1, with 7 bases aligning to TRBD2. The CDR3 is made up of 15 amino acids. The V gene end was trimmed by 3 bases and the J gene end by 5 bases; junction bases not matched to a gene: 12. Germline CDR1 DFQATT, CDR2 SNEGSKA (reference sequence). CDR3 loop: CSASLWRERGETQYF. The CDR3 DNA reads as TGCAGTGCTAGTCTTTGGCGGGAGCGAGGGGAGACCCAGTACTTC.

V and J are TRBV7-9 and TRBJ2-7; 9 bases fit TRBD1. Germline V gene lookup returns CDR1 SEHNR and CDR2 FQNEAQ (reference sequence). After removal of 4 bases from V and 2 bases from J, the junction contained 6 bases not matched to a gene. The CDR3 is 15 amino acids. The CDR3 region is CASSSRDRVTYEQYF. The CDR3 region has the DNA TGTGCCAGCAGCTCCCGGGACAGGGTTACCTACGAGCAGTACTTC.

V usage is TRBV30 and J usage is TRBJ1-2; TRBD1 matches at 7 bases. Trimming took 5 bases from V and 7 from J; bases not matched to a gene: 10. The length of the CDR3 is 13 residues. Germline V lookup: CDR1 GTSNPN, CDR2 SVGIG (reference sequence). Here the CDR3 DNA reads TGTGCCTGGCGAGGGGGCGAAATGTTTGGCTACACCTTC. The encoded protein is CAWRGGEMFGYTF.

J is TRBJ1-5 and V is TRBV7-2; 7 bases are shared with TRBD1. The CDR3 has 15 amino acids. Trimming at V came to 1 base and at J to 6 bases, leaving 6 bases not matched to a gene. Germline loops: CDR1 SGHTA, CDR2 FQGNSA. CDR3: CASSLEAGGGQPQHF. DNA of the CDR3: TGTGCCAGCAGCTTAGAAGCAGGGGGTGGTCAGCCCCAGCATTTT.

This chain uses TRBV6-6 with TRBJ1-6; D is undetermined. The CDR3 runs 13 residues. Between the trimmed V and J ends, which lost 6 bases and 10 bases, there was a span of 13 bases. CDR1 is MNHNY, CDR2 SVGAGI, per germline (reference sequence). The CDR3 reads CASSHGSYSPLHF. In DNA form, the CDR3 reads TGTGCCAGCAGCCACGGGTCGTACTCACCCCTCCACTTT.

The V call is TRBV29-1, the J call TRBJ1-1, with D maybe TRBD1 (5 bases). Looked up from germline, CDR1 is SQVTM and CDR2 is ANQGSEA. The CDR3 is 14 residues long. The V end lost 3 bases, the J end lost 6 bases, and 17 bases lay between the germline ends. The CDR3 is CSVEIGGGVAEAFF. CDR3 nucleotides: TGCAGCGTTGAGATCGGGGGAGGGGTGGCTGAAGCTTTCTTT.

V and J are TRBV19 and TRBJ1-5; 10 bases fit TRBD1. CDR3 length: 18 residues. V was clipped by 4 bases and J by 0 bases; unmatched bases: 9. The germline V gene has CDR1 LNHDA and CDR2 SQIVND (reference sequence). The CDR3 loop reads CASSKTGGMRASNQPQHF. The CDR3 DNA sequence: TGTGCCAGTAGTAAGACAGGGGGCATGAGGGCTAGCAATCAGCCCCAGCATTTT.

The J gene is TRBJ1-6, the V gene TRBV30; D ambiguous. The V end was cut by 3 bases, the J end by 9 bases, with 12 bases between. CDR3 length equals 13 residues. Germline CDR1 reads GTSNPN; CDR2 reads SVGIG (reference sequence). The CDR3 coding sequence is TGTGCCTGGAGGGGCGGCGGGGTTTCACCCCTCCACTTT. This translates into CAWRGGGVSPLHF.

Written as DNA, the CDR3 is TGTGCCATCAGTCGCGATAATAATTCACCCCTCCACTTT. Protein: CAISRDNNSPLHF. The chain has TRBV10-3 and TRBJ1-6; D ambiguous. This CDR3 is built from 13 residues. The germline V gene has CDR1 ENHRY and CDR2 SYGVKD. Deletions cut 5 bases from V and 5 bases from J, with 7 bases between.

The chain uses TRBV12-3 or TRBV12-4 and TRBJ1-5; 8 positions agree with TRBD1. The trim removed 6 bases at V and 11 bases at J, leaving 6 bases unmatched. This CDR3 contains 12 residues. CDR3 DNA: TGTGCCAGCAGCCAGGTGACAGGGGCCCAGCATTTT. It encodes CASSQVTGAQHF.

This chain links TRBV27 with TRBJ2-1; the D gene is possibly TRBD1 (5 bases). This CDR3 is 14 amino acids long. Trimming left V 3 bases short and J 9 bases short, with 15 bases between. Germline lookup yields CDR1 MNHEY and CDR2 SMNVEV (reference sequence). CDR3 coding DNA: TGTGCCAGCAGTTTTCAGGGATCAAGATTTGAGCAGTTCTTC. This gives the protein CASSFQGSRFEQFF.

V is TRBV5-1 and J is TRBJ1-6; no reliable D call. CDR1 SGHRS and CDR2 YFSETQ come from the germline V gene. The CDR3 is made up of 14 amino acids. V was cut by 0 bases and J by 5 bases, with 6 bases left in between. The DNA of the CDR3 is TGCGCCAGCAGCTTGGACGGGAATAATTCACCCCTCCACTTT. It is translated as CASSLDGNNSPLHF. Drawing the rest from reference TRBV5-1 and TRBJ1-6, the complete variable domain is KAGVTQTPRYLIKTRGQQVTLSCSPISGHRSVSWYQQTPGQGLQFLFEYFSETQRNKGNFPGRFSGRQFSNSRSEMNVSTLELGDSALYLCASSLDGNNSPLHFGNGTRLTVT.

The J gene is TRBJ1-1, the V gene TRBV12-3 or TRBV12-4; the D is unclear. The ends were cut back, 10 bases at V and 2 bases at J, with 8 bases in the middle. The CDR3 contains 11 residues. The CDR3 DNA reads as TGTGCCAACATGTTTAACACTGAAGCTTTCTTT. Its translation is CANMFNTEAFF.

This chain joins TRBV19 and TRBJ1-3; 8 bases are a match to TRBD1. The CDR3 sequence is 16 residues long. The V segment lost 7 bases and the J segment 1 base; nucleotides outside the gene matches: 9. The germline V gene encodes CDR1 LNHDA and CDR2 SQIVND (reference sequence). The CDR3 sequence: CASTAGQGTSGNTIYF. For the CDR3, the DNA is TGTGCCAGTACCGCTGGACAGGGAACTTCTGGAAACACCATATATTTT.

J is TRBJ2-1 and V is TRBV24-1, with 11 bases that match TRBD2. The CDR3 totals 14 residues. V was clipped by 6 bases and J by 8 bases; unmatched bases: 5. From germline, CDR1 is KGHDR and CDR2 SFDVKD. CDR3 residues: CATSSSGRTDEQFF. The CDR3 DNA reads as TGTGCCACCAGTTCTAGCGGGAGGACCGATGAGCAGTTCTTC.